The T cell receptor (beta chain) under discussion was sequenced for a study of cytomegalovirus exposure and HLA in healthy donors. The repertoire was sequenced with immunoSEQ multiplex PCR; TCRdb's copy has only in-frame clones and lacks some. The repertoire holds about 160,000 clones, with approximately 96% as singletons. The V and J ends lost 4 bases and 7 bases, in that order; junction bases with no gene match: 20. This CDR3 is built from 17 residues. Germline CDR1 SGHRS, CDR2 YFSETQ. The source material was PBMCs. The chain joins TRBV5-1 to TRBJ2-7; 7 nucleotides line up with TRBD1. The receptor was derived from a young woman in good health and CMV-seronegative. The CDR3 region is CASSLLMTGSPTGEQYF. CDR3 DNA sequence: TGCGCCAGCAGCCTACTAATGACAGGGAGCCCGACCGGTGAGCAGTACTTC.